The next 19 T cell receptor beta chains were all read from a single sample in a study of cytomegalovirus exposure and HLA in healthy donors. The primer mix had 60 Vbeta and 13 Jbeta primers. Produced via immunoSEQ multiplex PCR; TCRdb's table is partial and in-frame only. The sample gives some 220,000 clones, more than 75% of which show up once; 0.2% to 0.3% is in the top ten. The specimen was PBMCs. Receptor source: a girl under 10 years old in good health and CMV-seronegative.

The gene calls are TRBV4-1 and TRBJ2-7, with D perhaps TRBD1 (6 bases). Germline-derived CDR1 and CDR2 are MGHRA and YSYEKL. V lost 0 bases and J 6 bases, leaving 12 bases between the germline ends. The CDR3 length is 14 residues. CDR3 in amino acids: CASSQDQGRGEQYF. The CDR3 DNA follows: TGCGCCAGCAGCCAAGATCAGGGCAGGGGCGAGCAGTACTTC.

The sample holds a few counts of this clone. The chain employs TRBV19 and TRBJ1-1; 8 bases agree with TRBD1. The CDR3 is made up of 14 amino acids. Trimming at V came to 5 bases and at J to 3 bases, leaving 5 bases not matched to a gene. CDR1 is LNHDA and CDR2 is SQIVND in the germline V gene (reference sequence). The CDR3 DNA is TGTGCCAGTAGTCGGGGGACAGGCGACACTGAAGCTTTCTTT. Residues: CASSRGTGDTEAFF.

This chain joins TRBV19 and TRBJ1-1; a possible D gene is TRBD1 (6 bases). V gave up 4 bases and J gave up 1 base, with 10 bases separating them. Germline V gene sequence: CDR1 LNHDA, CDR2 SQIVND (reference sequence). The length of the CDR3 is 14 residues. The CDR3 DNA reads as TGTGCCAGTAGTAGTCAGGGGAGGAACACTGAAGCTTTCTTT. Translation: CASSSQGRNTEAFF.

This chain joins TRBV11-2 and TRBJ1-2; 9 nucleotides line up with TRBD1. The germline gives CDR1 SGHAT, CDR2 FQNNGV. V shed 6 bases and J 2 bases; nucleotides not matched to a gene: 7. This CDR3 comprises 15 residues. The CDR3 nucleotides read TGTGCCAGCAGTTCCACCGGGACAGGGAACTATGGCTACACCTTC. This translates into CASSSTGTGNYGYTF.

CDR3 in amino acids: CAWSATGSGNTIYF. In nucleotides, the CDR3 is TGTGCCTGGAGTGCGACAGGGTCAGGAAACACCATATATTTT. The chain uses TRBV30 and TRBJ1-3; TRBD1 agrees at 7 bases. Germline V lookup: CDR1 GTSNPN, CDR2 SVGIG (reference sequence). With V trimmed by 1 base and J by 4 bases, 4 bases remained unmatched. CDR3 length equals 14 residues.

V gene TRBV12-5 combines with J gene TRBJ2-5; 8 bases agree with TRBD1. The germline V gene encodes CDR1 LGHNT and CDR2 FRNRAP. This CDR3 region has 15 residues. V lost 2 bases to trimming and J lost 5 bases; unmatched junction nucleotides: 7. The CDR3 reads CASGLQTGVGETQYF. CDR3 DNA sequence: TGTGCTAGTGGTTTGCAGACAGGGGTAGGGGAGACCCAGTACTTC.

This chain connects TRBV15 to TRBJ2-1; 9 bases are a match to TRBD2. Trimming cost V 0 bases and J 5 bases; bases outside gene matches: 5. Per germline, CDR1 LNHNV and CDR2 YYDKDF (reference sequence). CDR3 size: 16 residues. This CDR3 reads CATSRDWLAGNNEQFF. The CDR3 nucleotides read TGTGCCACCAGCAGAGATTGGCTAGCGGGAAACAATGAGCAGTTCTTC.

This rearrangement joins TRBV7-8 to TRBJ1-6; D is possibly TRBD1 (6 bases). This CDR3 is built from 14 residues. Trimming cost V 7 bases and J 5 bases, with 12 bases left between them. CDR1 and CDR2 (germline): SGHVS, FQNEAQ. CDR3 nucleotide sequence: TGTGCCAGCAACCCAGGACAGAATAATTCACCCCTCCACTTT. Protein: CASNPGQNNSPLHF.

This chain joins TRBV18 and TRBJ2-7, with D perhaps TRBD1 (6 bases). This CDR3 contains 15 residues. V lost 3 bases and J lost 3, with 15 bases in between. CDR1 is KGHSH, CDR2 LQKENI, per germline. In DNA, the CDR3 is TGTGCCAGCTCACCTACCGGGACATCTAACTACGAGCAGTACTTC. Translating gives CASSPTGTSNYEQYF.

The rearrangement uses TRBV7-6 and TRBJ2-3; 13 positions agree with TRBD2. Germline V gene data show CDR1 as SGHVS and CDR2 as FNYEAQ. This CDR3 is built from 17 residues. With V trimmed by 0 bases and J by 2 bases, 2 bases remained unmatched. The DNA for the CDR3 is TGTGCCAGCAGCTTAGCGGGACTAGCGGGGCTCACAGATACGCAGTATTTT. This encodes CASSLAGLAGLTDTQYF.

This clone was recorded once. The rearrangement uses TRBV19 and TRBJ1-4; possibly TRBD1 for D (5 bases). The CDR3 extends over 15 amino acids. V was pared by 3 bases and J by 7 bases, with 15 bases between. From germline, CDR1 is LNHDA and CDR2 SQIVND (reference sequence). The CDR3 nucleotides are TGTGCCAGTAGTATGGAGGGGCCGATTCCTGAAAAACTGTTTTTT. It encodes CASSMEGPIPEKLFF.

The J gene is TRBJ2-5, the V gene TRBV2; TRBD2 matches at 8 bases. There are 16 residues in the CDR3. The J segment lost 2 bases and the V segment lost 3 bases, leaving 8 bases of the junction unmatched. Looked up from germline, CDR1 is SNHLY and CDR2 is FYNNEI. CDR3 protein: CASSDRTSGPQETQYF. CDR3 coding DNA: TGTGCCAGCAGTGATCGTACTAGCGGCCCTCAAGAGACCCAGTACTTC.

The CDR3 coding sequence is TGCGCCAGCTCCCGACTTGGCGGGGGCACAGATACGCAGTATTTT. It is translated as CASSRLGGGTDTQYF. This sequence joins TRBV5-1 and TRBJ2-3; perhaps TRBD2 as D (6 bases). The CDR3 is made up of 15 amino acids. V lost 7 bases, J lost 1 base, and 16 bases lay in between. Germline V lookup: CDR1 SGHRS, CDR2 YFSETQ.

About this clone: One junction end disagrees with the germline gene, perhaps due to a read error. The V call is TRBV5-5, the J call TRBJ1-2; 7 nucleotides line up with TRBD1. The CDR3 runs to 15 residues. CDR1 and CDR2 (germline): SGHKS, YYEKEE (reference sequence). For the CDR3, the DNA is TGTGCCAGCAGCTTTCTACTCTTACCGGGGACAGATCACGGTTTC. Amino acid sequence: CASSFLLLPGTDHGF.

The chain recombines TRBV7-9 with TRBJ1-2; possible D gene TRBD1, 6 bases. From germline, CDR1 is SEHNR and CDR2 FQNEAQ (reference sequence). The CDR3 has 14 amino acids. The V end lost 4 bases, the J end lost 2 bases, and 11 bases lay between the germline ends. CDR3 in DNA: TGTGCCAGCAGCTCGAGGGGGAACAACTATGGCTACACCTTC. As protein: CASSSRGNNYGYTF.

On this clone: The sample holds other DNA sequences that translate to the same CDR3. The chain carries TRBV6-5 and TRBJ2-7, with 7 bases aligning to TRBD1. Germline V gene sequence: CDR1 MNHEY, CDR2 SVGAGI. With V trimmed by 2 bases and J by 2 bases, 3 bases remained unmatched. The CDR3 runs 14 residues. CDR3 sequence reads: CASSYGQGAYEQYF. As DNA, the CDR3 is TGTGCCAGCAGTTACGGCCAGGGGGCCTACGAGCAGTACTTC.

This clone occurred a few times. The chain uses TRBV10-3 and TRBJ1-2, with D uncertain. V lost 3 bases to trimming and J lost 0 bases, with 5 bases between them. Germline CDR1 is ENHRY and CDR2 is SYGVKD. The CDR3 totals 13 residues. The CDR3 sequence is CAISDSPNYGYTF. In DNA, the CDR3 is TGTGCCATCAGTGACAGTCCTAACTATGGCTACACCTTC.

The V gene is TRBV11-2, the J gene TRBJ1-5; TRBD1 aligns across 8 bases. The CDR3 spans 15 residues. The germline CDR1 and CDR2 sequences are SGHAT and FQNNGV. Unmatched junction bases numbered 12, after V lost 6 bases and J lost 8 bases. CDR3 residues: CASRRNRGSSEPQHF. CDR3 bases: TGTGCCAGCAGAAGAAACAGGGGGTCCTCGGAGCCCCAGCATTTT.

The V and J genes are TRBV5-1 and TRBJ2-7, with TRBD2 matching 11 bases. This CDR3 has 16 residues. The ends lost 4 bases at V and 6 bases at J; junction bases unmatched: 12. From germline, CDR1 is SGHRS and CDR2 YFSETQ. CDR3: CASSLPLAGAAGEQYF. CDR3 coding DNA: TGCGCCAGCAGCCTACCACTAGCGGGAGCGGCCGGCGAGCAGTACTTC.